This record concerns one TCR beta chain sequence. No antigen is known for it. The data are from a study of STAT5B mutations in CD4+ large granular lymphocyte leukemia. The study's findings and limits: No patients shared main leukemic clonotypes, though about 24% appeared at low frequency elsewhere. Compared with healthy controls (2/35), patient top clones favored TRBV06 (8/27).

Germline CDR1 SGHTA, CDR2 FQGTGA. There are 12 residues in the CDR3. V lost 6 bases, J lost 4 bases, and 6 bases lay in between. Sequencing was at survey level. Original data processing: A productive frequency of 2.59 x 10-5 was the lowest detectable. Produced via immunoSEQ multiplex PCR; TCRdb's table is partial and in-frame only. The V and J calls and clone size are taken from that table; D and trimming were inferred from the DNA. Among around 37,000 clones listed, 75% to 85% were seen once. Sequences were obtained from CD4+ T cells from blood buffy coats. The origin of this receptor is a human donor in good health. V and J are TRBV7-3 and TRBJ2-2; D not resolved. The CDR3 coding sequence is TGTGCCAGCAGGGGCAGCACCGGGGAGCTGTTTTTT. Translation: CASRGSTGELFF.